The entry below describes one T cell receptor beta chain. This clonotype was seen once. Its target antigen remains unknown. No base qualities exist here, and no much larger clone lies one base off it. A solitary read yields weak support. This entry belongs to a study of immune heterogeneity within non-small cell lung tumors (dated by TCRdb to between 2018 and 2020). Background on the whole study: Histology comprised a handful of squamous cell carcinomas, 9 to 11 non-squamous carcinomas and 1 tumor not otherwise specified. To examine intratumoral immune heterogeneity, the study used whole-exome sequencing, RNA-seq and TCR beta repertoire sequencing on multiple spatially distinct regions of each NSCLC tumor. TCR repertoires were analyzed from some 59 tumor loci of fewer than 19 patients, whereas transcriptome data were available for only about 46 loci from approximately twelve patients. Neoantigen binding to each patient's HLA alleles was predicted with netMHCpan-3.0 for mutant peptides of 8 to 11 amino acids.

Paper-wide results and their limitations: For the most part, high-frequency TCR beta clonotypes differed from one individual patient to another. Local tumor mutational burden and local T-cell repertoire clonality had a statistically significant but moderate positive correlation (R 0.3 to 0.35). Within a given patient, the same dominant CDR3B clonotypes showed up repeatedly across loci, although different tumor locations also carried unique high-frequency clones.

The TCR beta CDR3 region was amplified with a multiplex PCR system whose first round ran for approximately 11 cycles using 32 V-gene forward primers and 13 J-gene reverse primers. A QIAGEN Multiplex PCR Kit was used for first-round PCR, and the primer sequences were filed in Chinese patent CN105087789A. Illumina universal primers were added in a second PCR round performed with the Phusion High-Fidelity PCR Kit. The TCR libraries underwent paired-end sequencing with a read length of 151 bp on the Illumina HiSeq X Ten platform. Per the source publication's procedure: Reads without multiplex PCR primers were removed using Cutadapt, read pairs were merged using PEAR, and CDR3 regions were called using MiXCR with default settings. Repertoire diversity used Shannon entropy, and clonality was computed as one minus Shannon entropy divided by ln of productive unique sequence count. Clonotypes at a frequency of at least 0.5% were defined as dominant or high-frequency T-cell clones. TCRdb applied fastp at Q25 and MiXCR to the public reads, then kept only in-frame beta chains. Entries that share a CDR3 protein sequence are merged under the most common genes and DNA. TCRdb's processing, not the study's, gives the V and J calls here. The sample table holds about 2,500 distinct CDR3 sequences, of which about 23% were seen once. The ten largest clonotypes hold approximately 11% of the sample.

For the TCR template, genomic DNA was extracted from bulk tumor tissue, and approximately 540 ng of gDNA was amplified for each sample. During surgery, multiple biopsies were taken from each primary tumor, with sampling sites spaced as far apart as possible within the tumor mass. The study cohort was described as untreated, and the patients were newly diagnosed NSCLC cases having curative surgery. Donors were roughly 16 newly diagnosed non-small cell lung cancer patients undergoing surgery with curative intent. A couple of independent pathologists reviewed the resected tumor masses. Only high-quality DNA and RNA samples were carried forward to sequencing. CDR1 is given as DFQATT and CDR2 as SNEGSKA, both from the germline V gene (reference sequence). The CDR3 starts with the cysteine, ends with the phenylalanine, and has 13 residues. The kept DNA is CDR3 alone, 39 bases in frame from the first base. A distance of 16 bases separates the germline ends of V and J, which lose 3 bases and 8 bases respectively.

The sequencing sample was made of lung tumor tissue. The TCR was taken from a man aged 40-49 years with non-small cell lung cancer. The sequence is built from TRBV20-1 and TRBJ1-2, with a tentative D gene TRBD1 over 6 matching bases. The CDR3 protein: CSARGRGLSGYTF. The bases are TGCAGTGCTAGGGGCAGGGGATTGAGCGGCTACACCTTC.